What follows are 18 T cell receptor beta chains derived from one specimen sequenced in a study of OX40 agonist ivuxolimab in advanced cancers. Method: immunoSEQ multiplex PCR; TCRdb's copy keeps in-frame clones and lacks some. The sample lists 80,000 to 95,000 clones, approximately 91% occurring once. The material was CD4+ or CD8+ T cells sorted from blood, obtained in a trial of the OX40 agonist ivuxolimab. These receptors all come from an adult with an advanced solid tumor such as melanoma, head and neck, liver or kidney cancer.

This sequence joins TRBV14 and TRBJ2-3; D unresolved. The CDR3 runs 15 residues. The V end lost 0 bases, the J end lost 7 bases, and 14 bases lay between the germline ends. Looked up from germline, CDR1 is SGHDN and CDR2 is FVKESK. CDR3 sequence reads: CASSQEAATVYTQYF. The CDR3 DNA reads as TGTGCCAGCAGCCAAGAGGCCGCGACGGTATATACGCAGTATTTT.

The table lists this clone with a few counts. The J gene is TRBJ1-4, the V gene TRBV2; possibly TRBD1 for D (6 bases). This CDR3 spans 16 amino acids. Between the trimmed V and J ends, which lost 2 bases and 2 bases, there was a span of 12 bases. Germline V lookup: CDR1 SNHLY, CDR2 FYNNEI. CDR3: CASSESLTGTNEKLFF. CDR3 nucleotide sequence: TGTGCCAGCAGTGAATCCCTGACAGGCACTAATGAAAAACTGTTTTTT.

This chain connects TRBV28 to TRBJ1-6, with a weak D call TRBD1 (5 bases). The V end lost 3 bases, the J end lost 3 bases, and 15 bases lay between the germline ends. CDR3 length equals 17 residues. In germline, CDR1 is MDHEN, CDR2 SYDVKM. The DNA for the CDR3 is TGTGCCAGCAGTTTCCAGCCGGGGGGTTTCTATAATTCACCCCTCCACTTT. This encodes CASSFQPGGFYNSPLHF.

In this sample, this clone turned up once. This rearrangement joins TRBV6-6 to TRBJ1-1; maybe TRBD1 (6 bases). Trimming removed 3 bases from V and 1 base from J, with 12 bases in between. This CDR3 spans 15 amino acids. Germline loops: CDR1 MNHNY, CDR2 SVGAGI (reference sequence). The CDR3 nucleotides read TGTGCCAGCAGTTATCAGGGGAGAGGGAACACTGAAGCTTTCTTT. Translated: CASSYQGRGNTEAFF.

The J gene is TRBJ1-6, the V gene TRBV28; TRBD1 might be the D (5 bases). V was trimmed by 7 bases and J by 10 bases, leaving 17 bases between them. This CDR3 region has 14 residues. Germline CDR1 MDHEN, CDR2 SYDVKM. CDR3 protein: CASTSEGRRSPLHF. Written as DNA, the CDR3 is TGTGCCAGCACCTCAGAGGGGCGGAGGTCACCCCTCCACTTT.

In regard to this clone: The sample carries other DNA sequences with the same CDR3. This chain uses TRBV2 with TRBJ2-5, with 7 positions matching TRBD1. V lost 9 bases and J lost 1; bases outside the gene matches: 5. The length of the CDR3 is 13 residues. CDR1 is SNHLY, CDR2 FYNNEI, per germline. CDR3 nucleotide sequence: TGTGCCAGTAGCAGGGACAGCCAAGAGACCCAGTACTTC. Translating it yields CASSRDSQETQYF.

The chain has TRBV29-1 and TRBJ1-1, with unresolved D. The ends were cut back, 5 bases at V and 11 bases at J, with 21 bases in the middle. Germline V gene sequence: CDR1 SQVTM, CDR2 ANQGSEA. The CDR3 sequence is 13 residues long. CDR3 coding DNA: TGCAGCGTTTCCCAGACTGGACGGTCTGGGGCTTTCTTT. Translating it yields CSVSQTGRSGAFF. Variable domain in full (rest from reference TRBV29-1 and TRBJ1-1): SAVISQKPSRDICQRGTSLTIQCQVDSQVTMMFWYRQQPGQSLTLIATANQGSEATYESGFVIDKFPISRPNLTFSTLTVSNMSPEDSSIYLCSVSQTGRSGAFFGQGTRLTVV.

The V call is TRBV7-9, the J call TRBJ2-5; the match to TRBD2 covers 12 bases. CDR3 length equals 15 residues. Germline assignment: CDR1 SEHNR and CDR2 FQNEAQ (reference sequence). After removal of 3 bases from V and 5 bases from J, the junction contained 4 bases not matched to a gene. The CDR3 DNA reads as TGTGCCAGCAGCTTGGGACTAGCGGGTTTCGAGACCCAGTACTTC. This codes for CASSLGLAGFETQYF.

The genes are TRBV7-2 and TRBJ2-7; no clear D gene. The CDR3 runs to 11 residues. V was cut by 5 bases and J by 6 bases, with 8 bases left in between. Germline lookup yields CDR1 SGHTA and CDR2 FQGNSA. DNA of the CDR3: TGTGCCAGCAGCGTTGGGCGCGAGCAGTACTTC. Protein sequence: CASSVGREQYF.

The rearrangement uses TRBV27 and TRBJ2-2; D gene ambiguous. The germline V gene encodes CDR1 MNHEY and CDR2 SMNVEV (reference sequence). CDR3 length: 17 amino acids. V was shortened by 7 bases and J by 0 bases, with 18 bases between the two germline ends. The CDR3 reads CASTRSGLNANTGELFF. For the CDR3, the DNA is TGTGCCAGCACCCGGTCGGGCCTTAACGCGAACACCGGGGAGCTGTTTTTT.

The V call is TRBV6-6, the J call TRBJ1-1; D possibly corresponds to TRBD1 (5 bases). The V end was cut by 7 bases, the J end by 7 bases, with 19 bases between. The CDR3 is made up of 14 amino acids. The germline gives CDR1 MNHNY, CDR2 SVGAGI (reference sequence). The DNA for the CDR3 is TGTGCCAGCACTCCCGGGGCATCGAGTAATGAAGCTTTCTTT. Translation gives CASTPGASSNEAFF.

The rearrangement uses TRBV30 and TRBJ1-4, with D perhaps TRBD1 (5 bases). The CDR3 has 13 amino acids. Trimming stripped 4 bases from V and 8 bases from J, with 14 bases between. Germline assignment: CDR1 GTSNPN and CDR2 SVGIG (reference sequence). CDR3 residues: CAWTLGVAEKLFF. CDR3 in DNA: TGTGCCTGGACCCTAGGGGTAGCCGAAAAACTGTTTTTT.

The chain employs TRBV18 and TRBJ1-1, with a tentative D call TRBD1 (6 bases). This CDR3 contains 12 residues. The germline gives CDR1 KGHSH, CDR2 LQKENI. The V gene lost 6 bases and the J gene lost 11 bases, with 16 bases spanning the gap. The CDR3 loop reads CASSIDTGRAFF. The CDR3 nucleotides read TGTGCCAGCTCTATAGATACAGGGAGGGCTTTCTTT. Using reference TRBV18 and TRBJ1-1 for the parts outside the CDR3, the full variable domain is NAGVMQNPRHLVRRRGQEARLRCSPMKGHSHVYWYRQLPEEGLKFMVYLQKENIIDESGMPKERFSAEFPKEGPSILRIQQVVRGDSAAYFCASSIDTGRAFFGQGTRLTVV.

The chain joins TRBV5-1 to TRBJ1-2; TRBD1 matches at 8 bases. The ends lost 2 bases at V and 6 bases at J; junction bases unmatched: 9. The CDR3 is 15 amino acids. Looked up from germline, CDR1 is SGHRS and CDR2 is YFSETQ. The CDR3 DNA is TGCGCCAGCAGCTTTGGAGACAGGGGAAGAGATGGCTACACCTTC. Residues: CASSFGDRGRDGYTF.

This chain's CDR3 is CASSGAPRSTDTQYF. CDR3 sequence (DNA): TGTGCCAGCAGTGGGGCTCCAAGGAGCACAGATACGCAGTATTTT. The rearrangement joins TRBV6-5 to TRBJ2-3; weak D call: TRBD1 (5 bases). From germline, CDR1 is MNHEY and CDR2 SVGAGI. CDR3 size: 15 residues. V was trimmed by 5 bases and J by 0 bases, leaving 12 bases between them.

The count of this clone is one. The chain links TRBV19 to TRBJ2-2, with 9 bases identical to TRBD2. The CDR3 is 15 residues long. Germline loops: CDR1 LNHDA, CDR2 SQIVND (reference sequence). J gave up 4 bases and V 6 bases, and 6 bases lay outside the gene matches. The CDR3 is CASSAGGPGTGELFF. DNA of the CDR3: TGTGCCAGTAGCGCGGGAGGGCCGGGCACCGGGGAGCTGTTTTTT.

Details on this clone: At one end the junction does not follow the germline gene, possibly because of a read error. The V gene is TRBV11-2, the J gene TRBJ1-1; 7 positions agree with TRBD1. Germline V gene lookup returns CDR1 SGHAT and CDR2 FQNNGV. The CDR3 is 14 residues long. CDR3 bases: TGTGCCAGCAGCAAAGGGGGACAGACCACTGAATCTTTCTTT. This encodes CASSKGGQTTESFF.

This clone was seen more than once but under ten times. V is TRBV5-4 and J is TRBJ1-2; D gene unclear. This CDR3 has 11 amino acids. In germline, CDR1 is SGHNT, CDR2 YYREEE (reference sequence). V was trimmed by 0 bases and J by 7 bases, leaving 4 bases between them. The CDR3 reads CASSLDFGYTF. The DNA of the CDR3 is TGTGCCAGCAGCTTGGATTTTGGCTACACCTTC.